A single T cell receptor (beta chain) is shown here with its context. Its specificity is unknown. This record comes from a study of CD8 T cells in ankylosing spondylitis. Generation of TCR beta libraries employed quantitative 5'-RACE incorporating molecular barcodes. TCRdb reprocessed the 5' RACE reads with MiXCR, giving one entry per CDR3 protein. The sample has 300,000 to 350,000 distinct CDR3 sequences, around 20% seen once; the top ten hold 3.5% to 4.5%. The study, taken as a whole, reports: Reportedly, significant enrichment of disease-linked clones occurred in matched ankylosing spondylitis synovial fluid. Previously reported in reactive arthritis synovial fluid and blood were some of the motif variants. One TCR beta motif, made up of roughly eight highly homologous variants, appeared characteristic of ankylosing spondylitis blood.

Germline V gene data show CDR1 as LNHNV and CDR2 as YYDKDF (reference sequence). The ends were cut back, 5 bases at V and 3 bases at J, with 17 bases in the middle. This CDR3 region has 15 residues. Sequences were obtained from blood, either unsorted or a sorted T cell fraction (not recorded which). The rearrangement uses TRBV15 and TRBJ2-7; unclear D gene. The receptor was derived from a female donor with ankylosing spondylitis or in good health (not recorded which). The CDR3 loop is CATSGAMGEIYEQYF. Here the CDR3 DNA reads TGTGCCACCAGCGGAGCCATGGGTGAGATCTACGAGCAGTACTTC.